This record concerns one TCR beta chain sequence. The germline V gene has CDR1 ENHRY and CDR2 SYGVKD. The CDR3 loop spans 14 amino acids. After removal of 8 bases from V and 1 base from J, the junction contained 5 bases not matched to a gene. These data are taken from a study of blood T cell repertoires in COVID-19. The wider study: The origin of the acute and convalescent COVID-19 samples was the United States, Italy and Spain. Nucleic acid was either cDNA or gDNA, and it came from T cells, B-cell-depleted T cells, or PBMCs.

In the original workflow: Estimates of nucleated cell counts were drawn from the amplification of reference gene primers. Using immunoSEQ multiplex PCR, the repertoire was profiled, and TCRdb retains in-frame clones only, with some absent. The V and J calls and clone size come from that table; D and trimming were worked out from the DNA. The sample comprises approximately 230,000 clones, 70% to 90% of which are singletons, and around 2.2% rests with the top ten. Sequenced sample: peripheral blood. The J gene is TRBJ1-5, the V gene TRBV10-3; TRBD1 aligns across 7 bases. This TCR was sampled from a middle-aged woman who had recovered from COVID-19. The CDR3 loop reads CAIGTTGSNQPQHF. The CDR3 DNA is TGTGCCATCGGTACGACAGGGAGCAATCAGCCCCAGCATTTT.